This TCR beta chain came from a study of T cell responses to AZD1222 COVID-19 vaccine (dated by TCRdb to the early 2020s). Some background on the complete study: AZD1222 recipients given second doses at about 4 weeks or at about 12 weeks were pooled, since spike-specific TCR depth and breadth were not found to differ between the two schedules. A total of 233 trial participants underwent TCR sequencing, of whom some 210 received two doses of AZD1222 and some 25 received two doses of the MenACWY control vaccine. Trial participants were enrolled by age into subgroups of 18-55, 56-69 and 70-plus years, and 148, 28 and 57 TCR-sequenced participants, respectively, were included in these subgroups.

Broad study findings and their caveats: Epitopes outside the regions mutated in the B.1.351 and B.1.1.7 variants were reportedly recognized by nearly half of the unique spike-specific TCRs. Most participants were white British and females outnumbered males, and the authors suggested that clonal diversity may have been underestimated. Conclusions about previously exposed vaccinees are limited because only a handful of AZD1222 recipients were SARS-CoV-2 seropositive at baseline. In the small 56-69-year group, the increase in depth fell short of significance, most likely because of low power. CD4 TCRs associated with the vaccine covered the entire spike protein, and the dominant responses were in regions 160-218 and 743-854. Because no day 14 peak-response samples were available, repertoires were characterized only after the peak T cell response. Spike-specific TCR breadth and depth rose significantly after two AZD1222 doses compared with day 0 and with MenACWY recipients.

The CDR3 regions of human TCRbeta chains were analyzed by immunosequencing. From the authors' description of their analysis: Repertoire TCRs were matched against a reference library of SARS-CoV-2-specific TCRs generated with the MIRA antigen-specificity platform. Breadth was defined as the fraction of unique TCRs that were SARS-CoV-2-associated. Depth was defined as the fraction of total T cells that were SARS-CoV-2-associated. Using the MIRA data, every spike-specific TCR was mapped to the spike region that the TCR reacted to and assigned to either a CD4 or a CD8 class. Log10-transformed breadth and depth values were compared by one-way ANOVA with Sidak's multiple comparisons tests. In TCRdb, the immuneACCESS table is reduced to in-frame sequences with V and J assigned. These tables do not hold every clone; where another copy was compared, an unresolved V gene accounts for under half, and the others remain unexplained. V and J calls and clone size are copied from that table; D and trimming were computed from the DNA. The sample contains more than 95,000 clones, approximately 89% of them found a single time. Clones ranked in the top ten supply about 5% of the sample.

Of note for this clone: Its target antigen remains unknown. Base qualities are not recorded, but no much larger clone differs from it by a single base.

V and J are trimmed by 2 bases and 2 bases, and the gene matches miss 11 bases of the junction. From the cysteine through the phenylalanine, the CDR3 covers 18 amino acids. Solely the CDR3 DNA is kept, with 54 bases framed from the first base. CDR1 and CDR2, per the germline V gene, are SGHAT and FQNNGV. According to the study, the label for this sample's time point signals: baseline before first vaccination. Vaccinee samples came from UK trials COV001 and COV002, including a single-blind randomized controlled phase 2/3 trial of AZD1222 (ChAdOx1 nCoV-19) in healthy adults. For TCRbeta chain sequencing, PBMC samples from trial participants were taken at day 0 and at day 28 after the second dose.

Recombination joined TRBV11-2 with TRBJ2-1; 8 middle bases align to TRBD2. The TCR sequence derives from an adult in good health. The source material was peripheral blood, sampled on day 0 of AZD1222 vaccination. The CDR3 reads CASSLIPPGGATYNEQFF. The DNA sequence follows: TGTGCCAGCAGCTTAATCCCTCCCGGGGGGGCGACCTACAATGAGCAGTTCTTC.